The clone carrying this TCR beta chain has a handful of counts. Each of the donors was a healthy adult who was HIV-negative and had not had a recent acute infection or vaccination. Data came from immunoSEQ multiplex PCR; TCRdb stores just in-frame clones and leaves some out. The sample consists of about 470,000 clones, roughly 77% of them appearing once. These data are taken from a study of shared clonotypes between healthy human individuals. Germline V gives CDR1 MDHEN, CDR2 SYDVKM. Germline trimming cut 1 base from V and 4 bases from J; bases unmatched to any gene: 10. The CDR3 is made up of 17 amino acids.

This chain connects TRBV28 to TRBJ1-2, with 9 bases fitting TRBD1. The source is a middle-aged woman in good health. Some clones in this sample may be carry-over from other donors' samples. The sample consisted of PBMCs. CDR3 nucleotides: TGTGCCAGCAGTTTATTTGGACAGGGGACATTGGGCTATGGCTACACCTTC. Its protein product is CASSLFGQGTLGYGYTF.